This TCR beta chain was observed in a study of T cell responses to AZD1222 COVID-19 vaccine. Overall study findings and caveats: Spike-specific TCR depth and breadth grew after two AZD1222 doses. Clonal diversity may have been underestimated in mostly white British donors. All repertoire sampling was performed exclusively after the peak T cell response.

Remarks on this clone: Its target is unknown.

Profiling relied on immunoSEQ multiplex PCR, and the TCRdb table lists in-frame clones only, not all of them. The table records around 78,000 clones, 88% of them present only once. This TCR was sampled from an adult in good health. This specimen was peripheral blood, taken on day 0 of MenACWY control vaccination.

CDR3 nucleotide sequence: TGTGCCAGCAGCTTAGTAGGACAGGGGGCGCCGAAAACTGAAGCTTTCTTT. It codes for CASSLVGQGAPKTEAFF. J is TRBJ1-1 and V is TRBV7-8, with 11 bases lining up with TRBD1. Per the germline V gene, CDR1 is SGHVS and CDR2 is FQNEAQ. The CDR3 loop spans 17 amino acids. Trimming at V came to 1 base and at J to 5 bases, leaving 9 bases not matched to a gene.